A single sample gave rise to the 8 T cell receptor beta chains below, sequenced in a study of blood T cell repertoires in COVID-19. Measured with immunoSEQ multiplex PCR; TCRdb has only the in-frame clones, and not every one. The repertoire holds about 55,000 clones, with approximately 91% as singletons. Sequenced material: peripheral blood. All receptors derive from a man aged 45-65 years with active COVID-19.

The chain uses TRBV6-5 and TRBJ2-2; tentative D call: TRBD1 (6 bases). Germline loops: CDR1 MNHEY, CDR2 SVGAGI. Trimming pared 7 bases from V and 4 bases from J, leaving 13 bases between. This CDR3 comprises 14 residues. CDR3 nucleotide sequence: TGTGCCAGCACTCAGGGGCGGCGCACCGGGGAGCTGTTTTTT. Translating it yields CASTQGRRTGELFF.

The CDR3, as DNA: TGTGCCAGCAGTTTCAGGTGGGAGGGCCCGGGTCGCCCCAACAATGAGCAGTTCTTC. Protein sequence: CASSFRWEGPGRPNNEQFF. The J gene is TRBJ2-1, the V gene TRBV27; TRBD2 aligns across 7 bases. The CDR3 has 19 residues. V lost 3 bases, J lost 5 bases, and 19 bases stayed unmatched. The V gene's germline CDR1 is MNHEY and CDR2 SMNVEV (reference sequence).

This CDR3 is CASSTGTGNQPQHF. In nucleotides, the CDR3 is TGCGCCAGCAGCACCGGGACAGGGAATCAGCCCCAGCATTTT. V gene TRBV5-1 combines with J gene TRBJ1-5, with 9 nucleotides matching TRBD1. The CDR3 is made up of 14 amino acids. After removal of 4 bases from V and 4 bases from J, the junction contained 3 bases not matched to a gene. Germline V gene lookup returns CDR1 SGHRS and CDR2 YFSETQ. Filled out from reference TRBV5-1 and TRBJ1-5, the complete variable domain reads KAGVTQTPRYLIKTRGQQVTLSCSPISGHRSVSWYQQTPGQGLQFLFEYFSETQRNKGNFPGRFSGRQFSNSRSEMNVSTLELGDSALYLCASSTGTGNQPQHFGDGTRLSIL.

The J gene is TRBJ1-2, the V gene TRBV28; 7 nucleotides align to TRBD1. This CDR3 is 13 amino acids long. The germline V gene has CDR1 MDHEN and CDR2 SYDVKM. Trimming cost V 4 bases and J 4 bases; bases outside gene matches: 3. The CDR3 sequence: CASSYSGGYGYTF. DNA of the CDR3: TGTGCCAGCAGTTATTCAGGGGGCTATGGCTACACCTTC.

In DNA form, the CDR3 reads TGTGCCAGTAGTTCGACAGATAATCAGCCCCAGCATTTT. Encoded protein: CASSSTDNQPQHF. This rearrangement joins TRBV19 to TRBJ1-5; TRBD1 is a possible D gene (5 bases). V lost 5 bases to trimming and J lost 4 bases, with 9 bases between them. From germline, CDR1 is LNHDA and CDR2 SQIVND (reference sequence). CDR3 length: 13 residues.

The chain is built from TRBV21-1 and TRBJ1-5; no DNA check was done on the table's D call, TRBD1. TRBV21-1 is a known pseudogene. This CDR3 region has 15 residues. Here the CDR3 DNA reads TGTGCCAGCAGCAACCCCGTGCAGAGCAATCAGCCCCAGCATTTT. This translates into CASSNPVQSNQPQHF.

This chain uses TRBV28 with TRBJ2-2; 9 bases are shared with TRBD1. CDR3 length: 18 amino acids. The V segment lost 6 bases and the J segment 4 bases; nucleotides outside the gene matches: 15. Per the germline V gene, CDR1 is MDHEN and CDR2 is SYDVKM. The CDR3 DNA reads as TGTGCCAGCAGCTACAGGGGGCGCTTTAGATCGGGCACCGGGGAGCTGTTTTTT. Encoded protein: CASSYRGRFRSGTGELFF.

The J gene is TRBJ2-1, the V gene TRBV7-2; TRBD2 agrees at 7 bases. V trimming: 7 bases; J trimming: 0 bases; junction bases outside the gene matches: 6. The CDR3 sequence is 15 residues long. CDR1 and CDR2 from the germline V gene are SGHTA and FQGNSA. The CDR3 sequence is CASTLAASSYNEQFF. The CDR3 DNA reads TGTGCCAGCACCCTAGCGGCTAGCTCCTACAATGAGCAGTTCTTC.